This entry features one TCR beta chain sequence. Which antigen it targets is not known. No clone much larger than this one lies a single base away; base qualities are absent. The germline ends are 13 bases apart after V is trimmed by 1 base and J by 7 bases. From the cysteine up to the phenylalanine, the CDR3 has a length of 14 residues. Only the CDR3 part of the read is kept: 42 bases, read in frame from the first base. A case-control design nested within a healthcare worker cohort in London, UK, was used, with weekly nasopharyngeal swab PCR tests and blood sampling performed. Healthcare workers were recruited during the week of the UK lockdown, between 23 and 31 March 2020, and followed weekly for up to about 15 weeks. These data belong to a study of early T cells in non-severe SARS-CoV-2 infection listed by TCRdb under 2021. With regard to the full study: Because TCR sequencing relied on bulk RNA taken from unsorted whole blood, pairing of alpha and beta chains was not possible. What the work shows at the level of the full study, not this receptor alone: VDJdb matching was skewed toward anti-spike CD8 responses, so virus-specific expansions were likely underestimated and private and CD4 specificities were missed.

The library was made by 5' RACE. This sample was sequenced with a NextSeq 500. The TCR library protocol attached unique molecular identifiers to individual cDNA molecules to correct for sequencing error and PCR bias. Sequencing covered both TCR alpha and beta chains, and within each sample the abundances of alpha and beta sequences were tightly co-correlated. As for the original processing: V gene, J gene and CDR3 annotation of TCR sequences was performed with Decombinator V4. TCRs were defined as expanded if a significant change between any two time points was detected under a Poisson model with p below 0.0001. TCR abundances were normalised to the total number of TCRs sequenced per sample and were expressed as counts per million. TRAV1-2 paired with TRAJ12, TRAJ20 or TRAJ33 defined MAIT TCRs, while TRAV10 paired with TRAJ18 defined iNKT TCRs. A search of VDJdb, accessed on 1 November 2021, was run for TCRs annotated to CMV, EBV and SARS-CoV-2, with TCRs annotated for multiple antigens excluded. TCRdb passed the public sequencing reads through fastp at Q25 and MiXCR, retaining productive beta sequences. Entries that share a CDR3 protein sequence are merged under the most common genes and DNA. The V and J calls were determined by TCRdb, not by the authors. This sample gives around 82,000 distinct CDR3 sequences in total; under 15% of them show up just once. Clones ranked in the top ten supply approximately 0.5% of the sample.

The sequenced sample was whole blood. The TCR was taken from an adult who was a healthcare worker with PCR-confirmed SARS-CoV-2 infection or an uninfected control (not recorded which). The rearrangement joined TRBV12-3 or TRBV12-4 to TRBJ1-2; TRBD1 is perhaps the D gene, given 6 matching bases. The DNA sequence is as follows: TGTGCCAGCAGTTTAGGAGGGGGAGGATCTGGCTACACCTTC. This translates into CASSLGGGGSGYTF.